These T cell receptor beta chains were read from a single sample in a study of T-cell reconstitution after alpha-beta-depleted transplantation in children. TCRdb reprocessed the PCR reads with MiXCR, giving one entry per CDR3 protein. This sample has approximately 430,000 distinct CDR3 sequences, with around 16% found just once. This sample comprised PBMCs, mostly from graft donor cells, obtained 360 days after TCRalphabeta/CD19-depleted stem cell transplant. The receptor source for this set is a boy less than two years old who had a stem cell transplant for Wiskott-Aldrich syndrome, so the T cells may come from the graft donor. CDR3s include the opening cysteine and the closing phenylalanine or tryptophan. The D gene is left open where the match is weak. The size of a clone is reported for some rows only, either as once, few or many, or as a class for expanded clones.

-	-	TRBV2	TRBJ2-7	TGTGCCGGAGGGGGAAGCGGGGACGAGCAGTACTTC	CAGGGSGDEQYF
-	-	TRBV14	TRBJ2-1	TGTGCCAGCAGCCAAGTCACAGTGGGCAATGAGCAGTTCTTC	CASSQVTVGNEQFF
many	TRBD2	TRBV20-1	TRBJ2-3	TGCAGTGCTAGTACTAGCGGGCGCACAGATACGCAGTATTTT	CSASTSGRTDTQYF
few	TRBD2	TRBV12-3/TRBV12-4	TRBJ2-3	TGTGCCAGCAGTTCCCTAGCGGGGGGCCGCACAGATACGCAGTATTTT	CASSSLAGGRTDTQYF
-	-	TRBV19	TRBJ2-2	TGTGCCAGTAGTCGGGCCAACACCGGGGAGCTGTTTTTT	CASSRANTGELFF
-	TRBD2	TRBV10-3	TRBJ2-5	TGTGCCATCAGTGGCCCGACTAGCGGGAGGGCGAAAGAGACCCAGTACTTC	CAISGPTSGRAKETQYF
many	TRBD2	TRBV29-1	TRBJ2-7	TGCAGCGTGGCTCGCAGACTAGCGGGAGAGTACGAGCAGTACTTC	CSVARRLAGEYEQYF
-	TRBD2	TRBV5-1	TRBJ2-2	TGCGCCAGCAGCGGGCAAGCGGGAGGGCCGGGCACCGGGGAGCTGTTTTTT	CASSGQAGGPGTGELFF
-	TRBD1	TRBV6-5	TRBJ2-3	TGTGCCAGCAGTTATCCCGGGACAGAAGTCACAGATACGCAGTATTTT	CASSYPGTEVTDTQYF
few	-	TRBV12-3/TRBV12-4	TRBJ1-5	TGTGCCAGCAGTTTGCAGGGGAACGGCAATCAGCCCCAGCATTTT	CASSLQGNGNQPQHF
-	TRBD1	TRBV12-3/TRBV12-4	TRBJ2-7	TGTGCCAGCAGTTTAGAGACAGGGGCGACCTACGAGCAGTACTTC	CASSLETGATYEQYF
-	-	TRBV20-1	TRBJ2-3	TGCAGTGCTAGAGTTAGCGAGAACACAGATACGCAGTATTTT	CSARVSENTDTQYF
many	TRBD2	TRBV24-1	TRBJ2-2	TGTGCCACCAGTCTTGCAGGGAGGGCCGGGGAGCTGTTTTTT	CATSLAGRAGELFF
-	-	TRBV5-1	TRBJ2-7	TGCGCCAGCAGTCGGAATGTCCGGGACCTTACCTACGAGCAGTACTTC	CASSRNVRDLTYEQYF
few	-	TRBV6-6	TRBJ2-4	TGTGCCAGCCGAGCGTGGAAAAACATTCAGTACTTC	CASRAWKNIQYF
-	TRBD2	TRBV15	TRBJ2-1	TGTGCCACCAGCAGAGAACTAGCGGGGGGTCCCCCCTACAATGAGCAGTTCTTC	CATSRELAGGPPYNEQFF
many	-	TRBV5-1	TRBJ2-5	TGTGCCAGCAGCTTGGGGTTAGCTCAAGAGACCCAGTACTTC	CASSLGLAQETQYF
-	-	TRBV24-1	TRBJ2-2	TGTGCCACCAGTGATTTGTCCGGGTCGGTGGTCGGGGAGCTGTTTTTT	CATSDLSGSVVGELFF
many	TRBD2	TRBV4-3	TRBJ2-7	TGCGCCAGCAGCCAAGGGATAGCGGGAGGCTCCTACGAGCAGTACTTC	CASSQGIAGGSYEQYF
few	-	TRBV28	TRBJ1-5	TGTGCCAGCAGTGCCACTCAGGGTAGCAATCAGCCCCAGCATTTT	CASSATQGSNQPQHF
few	-	TRBV15	TRBJ2-6	TGTGCCACCAGCAGAGGTCTAATCAGGGGTGGGCACTCTGGGGCCAACGTCCTGACTTTC	CATSRGLIRGGHSGANVLTF
-	TRBD2	TRBV6-1	TRBJ2-1	TGTGCCAGCAGTGAAGGTGGGCGGACTAGCAGATATTACAATGAGCAGTTCTTC	CASSEGGRTSRYYNEQFF
few	-	TRBV28	TRBJ2-1	TGTGCCATGTCGACCTGGGGGAATGAGCAGTTCTTC	CAMSTWGNEQFF
many	-	TRBV7-9	TRBJ2-1	TGTGCCAGCAGCCCGGGACTGAGCTCCTACAATGAGCAGTTCTTC	CASSPGLSSYNEQFF
-	-	TRBV4-3	TRBJ2-3	TGCGCCAGCAGCCAAGATGGGGAAGATACGCAGTATTTT	CASSQDGEDTQYF
few	TRBD1	TRBV25-1	TRBJ2-7	TGTGCCAGCAGCGAGACAGGGCACTACGAGCAGTACTTC	CASSETGHYEQYF
few	TRBD1	TRBV20-1	TRBJ1-5	TGCAGTGCTAGAGTAACAGGGGGCACAAGGCCCCAGCATTTT	CSARVTGGTRPQHF
once	TRBD1	TRBV6-5	TRBJ1-4	TGTGCCAGCAGTTACATACGGACAGGGGAGGAAAAACTGTTTTTT	CASSYIRTGEEKLFF
few	TRBD2	TRBV5-1	TRBJ2-7	TGCGCCAGCAGCTTGGGGGAGGGACCTTCCTACGAGCAGTACTTC	CASSLGEGPSYEQYF